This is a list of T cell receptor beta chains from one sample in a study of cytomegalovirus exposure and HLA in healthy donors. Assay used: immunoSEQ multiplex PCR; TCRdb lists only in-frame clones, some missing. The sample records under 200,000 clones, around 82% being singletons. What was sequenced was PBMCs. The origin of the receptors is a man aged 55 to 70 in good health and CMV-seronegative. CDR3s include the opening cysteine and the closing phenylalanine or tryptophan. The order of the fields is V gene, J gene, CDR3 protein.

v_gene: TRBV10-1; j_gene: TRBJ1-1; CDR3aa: CASETGGDNSRSGFF
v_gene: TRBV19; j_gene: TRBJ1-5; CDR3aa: CASGGSNQPQHF
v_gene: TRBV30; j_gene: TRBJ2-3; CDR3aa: CAWSVQGAILGTQYF
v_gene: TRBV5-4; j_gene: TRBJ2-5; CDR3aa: CASSLQGQETQYF
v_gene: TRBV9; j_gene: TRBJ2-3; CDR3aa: CASSAGGDTQYF
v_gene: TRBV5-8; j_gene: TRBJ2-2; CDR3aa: CASSPRLMGTGELFF
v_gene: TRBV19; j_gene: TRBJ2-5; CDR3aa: CASRANGGRETQYF
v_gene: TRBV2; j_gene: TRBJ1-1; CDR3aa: CASSEAEGLGAFF
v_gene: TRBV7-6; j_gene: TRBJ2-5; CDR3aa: CASSFSGSTGETQYF
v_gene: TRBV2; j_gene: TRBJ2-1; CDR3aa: CASSETRGGHGEQFF
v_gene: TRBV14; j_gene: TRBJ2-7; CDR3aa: CASSHGFQARHEQYF
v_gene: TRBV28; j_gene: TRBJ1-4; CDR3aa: CASGPGGPVEKLFF
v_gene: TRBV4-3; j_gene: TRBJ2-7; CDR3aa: CASSQGQVGSYEQYF
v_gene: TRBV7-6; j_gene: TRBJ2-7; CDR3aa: CASSLELSVSYEQYF
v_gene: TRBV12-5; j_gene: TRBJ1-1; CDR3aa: CASGWGTGLTEAFF
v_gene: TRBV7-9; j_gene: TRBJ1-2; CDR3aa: CASTQGNYGYTF
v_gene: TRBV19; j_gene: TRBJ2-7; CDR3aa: CASSIIGGGAYEQYF